This TCR beta chain was sequenced during a study of regulatory T cells in long-lasting Graves disease. Study-wide points: Comparison showed that persistent patients shared more public clonotypes (2,741) than new patients (roughly 970).

This clonotype was seen many times. Its antigen is unidentified. To make TCR beta libraries, researchers used iRepertoire HTBI primers and Arm-PCR of CDR3 regions. One entry per CDR3 protein results from TCRdb running MiXCR on the multiplex PCR reads. The sample shows about 300,000 distinct CDR3 sequences, approximately 20% of them seen only once. This sample's time point: persistent/refractory GD, antithyroid drugs over 5 years with positive TRAb. Extracted RNA from PBMCs served as the source of the TCR library. The germline gives CDR1 MDHEN, CDR2 SYDVKM. The CDR3 sequence is 14 residues long. The ends were cut back, 6 bases at V and 4 bases at J, with 15 bases in the middle.

The sequences come from peripheral blood mononuclear cells (PBMCs), collected when the disease was refractory, from a patient treated with antithyroid drugs. The V and J genes are TRBV28 and TRBJ1-1; D is possibly TRBD1 (6 bases). The source of this sequence is a female donor with Graves disease. The CDR3 spells CASSQGPWGTEAFF. Written as DNA, the CDR3 is TGTGCCAGCAGCCAGGGGCCGTGGGGCACTGAAGCTTTCTTT.